These 30 T cell receptor beta chains were all obtained from the same sample, sequenced in a study of shared clonotypes between healthy human individuals. Naive CD8 cells were CD45RO-negative, positively selected for CCR7, excluding terminally differentiated effector memory CD45RA+ cells. Using immunoSEQ multiplex PCR, the repertoire was profiled, and TCRdb retains in-frame clones only, with some absent. This sample has under 2,000,000 clones, with approximately 95% found just once. Material: naive CD8+ T cells sorted from blood. The source of these receptors is a man between 18 and 35 years old in good health.

The genes are TRBV19 and TRBJ2-5, with D uncertain. The CDR3 loop spans 15 amino acids. The ends were cut back, 5 bases at V and 1 base at J, with 14 bases in the middle. Germline values: CDR1 LNHDA, CDR2 SQIVND (reference sequence). This CDR3 is CASSLTGGSQETQYF. CDR3 coding DNA: TGTGCCAGTAGTTTAACCGGCGGTAGCCAAGAGACCCAGTACTTC.

The chain has TRBV15 and TRBJ1-1, with a weak D call TRBD1 (6 bases). CDR1 is LNHNV, CDR2 YYDKDF, per germline (reference sequence). Trimming removed 0 bases at V and 5 bases at J, with 10 bases between. CDR3 length: 14 amino acids. CDR3 coding DNA: TGTGCCACCAGCAGAGAAGGGGGGCGGACTGAAGCTTTCTTT. Its translation is CATSREGGRTEAFF.

As to this clone: The sample contains more than one DNA sequence encoding this CDR3. The chain is built from TRBV6-5 and TRBJ2-2; D could derive from TRBD1 or TRBD2 (5 bases each). The germline V and J ends were trimmed by 0 bases and 5 bases, with 7 bases remaining between them. Germline CDR1 and CDR2: MNHEY and SVGAGI. The length of the CDR3 is 14 residues. The chain's CDR3 is CASSYSGETGELFF. The CDR3 bases are TGTGCCAGCAGTTACTCGGGGGAAACCGGGGAGCTGTTTTTT.

The rearrangement links TRBV27 to TRBJ2-5; 7 nucleotides line up with TRBD2. Germline CDR1 and CDR2: MNHEY and SMNVEV (reference sequence). Trimming cost V 5 bases and J 4 bases; bases outside gene matches: 13. The CDR3 is made up of 16 amino acids. Here the CDR3 reads CASSPSAGEWGETQYF. CDR3 nucleotide sequence: TGTGCCAGCAGTCCGTCCGCGGGAGAATGGGGAGAGACCCAGTACTTC.

J is TRBJ2-2 and V is TRBV19; 7 bases align to TRBD2. V shed 7 bases and J 3 bases; nucleotides not matched to a gene: 8. Looked up from germline, CDR1 is LNHDA and CDR2 is SQIVND (reference sequence). The CDR3 spans 15 residues. CDR3 protein: CASMVLADYTGELFF. The CDR3 DNA reads as TGTGCCAGTATGGTGCTAGCGGATTACACCGGGGAGCTGTTTTTT.

In the case of this clone: Germline is not matched at one junction end, which may reflect a read error. The CDR3 coding sequence is TGTGCTAGCAGCGCGGGACTAGCGGATACCTACGAGCAGTACTTC. Its translation: CASSAGLADTYEQYF. The chain employs TRBV7-7 and TRBJ2-7, with TRBD2 matching 11 bases. Germline CDR1 and CDR2: SSHAT and FNYEAQ (reference sequence). This CDR3 region has 15 residues.

J is TRBJ2-3 and V is TRBV4-3; the match to TRBD2 covers 9 bases. The CDR3 is 15 amino acids. Germline V gene sequence: CDR1 LGHNA, CDR2 YSLEER. J gave up 2 bases and V 8 bases, and 8 bases lay outside the gene matches. CDR3 protein: CASAPREGPTDTQYF. The CDR3 DNA sequence: TGCGCCAGCGCCCCGCGGGAGGGCCCCACAGATACGCAGTATTTT.

This rearrangement joins TRBV11-3 to TRBJ1-5; 7 bases fit TRBD1. V was clipped by 4 bases and J by 3 bases; unmatched bases: 9. The germline V gene has CDR1 SGHNT and CDR2 YENEEA. The CDR3 runs 16 residues. The CDR3 DNA reads TGTGCCAGCAGCTCAACGACCGACAGGGACAATCAGCCCCAGCATTTT. Protein product: CASSSTTDRDNQPQHF.

This rearrangement joins TRBV2 to TRBJ2-7; the match to TRBD2 covers 9 bases. This CDR3 is 16 amino acids long. Germline assignment: CDR1 SNHLY and CDR2 FYNNEI. After removal of 2 bases from V and 3 bases from J, the junction contained 8 bases not matched to a gene. CDR3 amino acids: CASSESIAGDHYEQYF. CDR3 sequence (DNA): TGTGCCAGCAGTGAATCCATAGCGGGGGATCACTACGAGCAGTACTTC. The whole variable domain, remainder taken from reference TRBV2 and TRBJ2-7, is EPEVTQTPSHQVTQMGQEVILRCVPISNHLYFYWYRQILGQKVEFLVSFYNNEISEKSEIFDDQFSVERPDGSNFTLKIRSTKLEDSAMYFCASSESIAGDHYEQYFGPGTRLTVT.

The V call is TRBV6-1, the J call TRBJ2-6; D not resolved. CDR1 is MNHNS and CDR2 is SASEGT in the germline V gene. There are 14 residues in the CDR3. Trimming removed 2 bases from V and 0 bases from J, with 2 bases in between. DNA of the CDR3: TGTGCCAGCAGTGAACACTCTGGGGCCAACGTCCTGACTTTC. Amino acid sequence: CASSEHSGANVLTF.

V and J are TRBV28 and TRBJ2-1, with D uncertain. The V and J ends lost 4 bases and 3 bases respectively, with 10 bases between them. This CDR3 is built from 14 residues. Per the germline V gene, CDR1 is MDHEN and CDR2 is SYDVKM. As DNA, the CDR3 is TGTGCCAGCAGTTCCAGGATTTACTACAATGAGCAGTTCTTC. Translation gives CASSSRIYYNEQFF.

The chain couples TRBV18 to TRBJ2-7; 9 positions agree with TRBD1. V trimming: 4 bases; J trimming: 4 bases; junction bases outside the gene matches: 8. The CDR3 spans 15 residues. The germline V gene encodes CDR1 KGHSH and CDR2 LQKENI. This CDR3 reads CASSRPGQGFYEQYF. Here the CDR3 DNA reads TGTGCCAGCTCACGCCCGGGACAGGGCTTTTACGAGCAGTACTTC.

In the case of this clone: Different DNA sequences within this sample yield the same CDR3. This chain joins TRBV15 and TRBJ1-1; weak D call: TRBD1 (5 bases). V shed 0 bases and J shed 4 bases, with 9 bases lying between them. CDR1 is LNHNV, CDR2 YYDKDF, per germline (reference sequence). This CDR3 has 14 amino acids. CDR3 region: CATSRDGGGTEAFF. Here the CDR3 DNA reads TGTGCCACCAGCAGAGATGGGGGGGGCACTGAAGCTTTCTTT.

In regard to this clone: This same CDR3 is encoded by further DNA sequences in the sample. The chain has TRBV19 and TRBJ2-7, with 9 bases matching TRBD1. Germline CDR1 reads LNHDA; CDR2 reads SQIVND (reference sequence). J lost 5 bases, V lost 6 bases, and 11 bases had no gene match. There are 15 residues in the CDR3. The CDR3 spells CASSISGTGIHEQYF. CDR3 nucleotides: TGTGCCAGTAGCATATCCGGGACAGGGATTCACGAGCAGTACTTC. Looking up the rest from reference TRBV19 and TRBJ2-7 gives the full variable domain: DGGITQSPKYLFRKEGQNVTLSCEQNLNHDAMYWYRQDPGQGLRLIYYSQIVNDFQKGDIAEGYSVSREKKESFPLTVTSAQKNPTAFYLCASSISGTGIHEQYFGPGTRLTVT.

The chain combines TRBV2 with TRBJ1-1; no firm D call. The V and J ends lost 8 bases and 0 bases respectively, with 10 bases between them. This CDR3 has 13 amino acids. CDR1 and CDR2 (germline): SNHLY, FYNNEI. CDR3 in DNA: TGTGCCAGCCAAATCTTGCTGAACACTGAAGCTTTCTTT. It specifies CASQILLNTEAFF.

Note on this clone: The sample contains more than one DNA sequence encoding this CDR3. The chain links TRBV5-1 to TRBJ2-3; possibly TRBD2 for D (5 bases). There are 14 residues in the CDR3. The germline gives CDR1 SGHRS, CDR2 YFSETQ. V dropped 0 bases and J dropped 4 bases, with 9 bases sitting between them. The CDR3 loop reads CASSLGEGADTQYF. CDR3 DNA sequence: TGCGCCAGCAGCTTGGGCGAGGGCGCAGATACGCAGTATTTT.

This clone was seen only once. V usage is TRBV9 and J usage is TRBJ2-3, with 8 bases that match TRBD2. V was pared by 3 bases and J by 3 bases, with 9 bases of the junction left unmatched. Germline CDR1 reads SGDLS; CDR2 reads YYNGEE. The CDR3 length is 16 residues. The CDR3 sequence is CASSGYSGNGTDTQYF. CDR3 coding DNA: TGTGCCAGCAGCGGCTATAGCGGGAACGGGACAGATACGCAGTATTTT.

The chain employs TRBV27 and TRBJ1-1, with D perhaps TRBD1 (6 bases). Germline assignment: CDR1 MNHEY and CDR2 SMNVEV (reference sequence). This CDR3 contains 14 residues. The V end was cut by 6 bases, the J end by 4 bases, with 15 bases between. For the CDR3, the DNA is TGTGCCAGCAGCTACAAACAGGGTGGCACTGAAGCTTTCTTT. It is translated as CASSYKQGGTEAFF.

A remark on this clone: The sample contains more than one DNA sequence encoding this CDR3. The chain recombines TRBV27 with TRBJ1-6; maybe TRBD1 (5 bases). Germline V CDR1 and CDR2: MNHEY, SMNVEV (reference sequence). The CDR3 totals 12 residues. Trimming stripped 5 bases from V and 10 bases from J, with 9 bases between. CDR3 loop: CASSTGGSPLHF. CDR3 DNA sequence: TGTGCCAGCAGTACAGGAGGATCACCCCTCCACTTT.

This chain links TRBV2 with TRBJ1-5; D is possibly TRBD1 (6 bases). In germline, CDR1 is SNHLY, CDR2 FYNNEI. CDR3 length: 15 amino acids. V gave up 4 bases and J gave up 7 bases, with 17 bases separating them. The CDR3 sequence: CASSGGWGPGQPQHF. The DNA of the CDR3 is TGTGCCAGCAGTGGTGGTTGGGGGCCGGGGCAGCCCCAGCATTTT.

The chain employs TRBV4-1 and TRBJ1-1; tentative D call: TRBD1 (6 bases). Trimming shortened V by 0 bases and J by 11 bases, and 19 bases separated the two germline ends. The CDR3 is 15 residues long. Germline V CDR1 and CDR2: MGHRA, YSYEKL. CDR3 bases: TGCGCCAGCAGCCAAGATAGCCTGGGGGCCTTGGGGGCTTTCTTT. Protein: CASSQDSLGALGAFF.

The chain employs TRBV2 and TRBJ1-2; D unclear. Germline V CDR1 and CDR2: SNHLY, FYNNEI. The V gene lost 4 bases and the J gene lost 3 bases, with 21 bases spanning the gap. The CDR3 contains 17 residues. CDR3 DNA: TGTGCCAGCAGTGGTGAGTCGGGATCGTCCGGGTACTATGGCTACACCTTC. This gives the protein CASSGESGSSGYYGYTF.

J is TRBJ2-7 and V is TRBV7-9; perhaps TRBD2 as D (6 bases). Deletions cut 5 bases from V and 5 bases from J, with 19 bases between. The CDR3 runs to 15 residues. Germline loops: CDR1 SEHNR, CDR2 FQNEAQ (reference sequence). CDR3 protein: CASSPKVGSPDEQYF. The DNA of the CDR3 is TGTGCCAGCAGCCCCAAAGTCGGGAGTCCCGACGAGCAGTACTTC.

This clone was seen only once. The chain carries TRBV5-1 and TRBJ2-2; D remains unclear. The CDR3 is 14 residues long. CDR1 is SGHRS, CDR2 YFSETQ, per germline. With 0 bases removed from V and 7 bases from J, the gap between germline ends came to 10 bases. CDR3 nucleotide sequence: TGCGCCAGCAGCTTGGGACGGCACGACGGGGAGCTGTTTTTT. This codes for CASSLGRHDGELFF.

The V call is TRBV7-6, the J call TRBJ2-7; 7 bases agree with TRBD1. The junction had 4 bases not matched to a gene; V was cut back by 3 bases and J by 2 bases. The germline CDR1 and CDR2 sequences are SGHVS and FNYEAQ. This CDR3 region has 14 residues. The CDR3 DNA sequence: TGTGCCAGCAGCTTGGGACAGCCCGCCTACGAGCAGTACTTC. It yields the protein CASSLGQPAYEQYF.

DNA for the CDR3: TGTGCCAGCAAGCCGGTCGGGCAGTGGTCCTACGAGCAGTACTTC. Amino acid sequence: CASKPVGQWSYEQYF. The chain recombines TRBV27 with TRBJ2-7; D gene unclear. Trimming shortened V by 7 bases and J by 1 base, and 17 bases separated the two germline ends. This CDR3 contains 15 residues. Germline CDR1 MNHEY, CDR2 SMNVEV (reference sequence).

Turning to this clone: The same CDR3 is also encoded by other DNA sequences in this sample. This chain links TRBV6-6 with TRBJ2-7; D is undetermined. The CDR3 spans 13 residues. CDR1 and CDR2 from the germline V gene are MNHNY and SVGAGI (reference sequence). Trimming shortened V by 0 bases and J by 3 bases, and 6 bases separated the two germline ends. This CDR3 is CASSYSNVYEQYF. The CDR3, as DNA: TGTGCCAGCAGTTACTCAAACGTCTACGAGCAGTACTTC.

This rearrangement joins TRBV27 to TRBJ2-1; D is perhaps TRBD2 (6 bases). Looked up from germline, CDR1 is MNHEY and CDR2 is SMNVEV (reference sequence). The CDR3 length is 13 residues. Trimming took off 3 bases at V and 8 bases at J, with 11 bases between the two ends. The CDR3 loop reads CASSLEGLDEQFF. CDR3 bases: TGTGCCAGCAGTTTGGAGGGGTTGGATGAGCAGTTCTTC.

The CDR3: CASSLYAGPQHF. CDR3 sequence (DNA): TGTGCCAGCAGTTTATATGCCGGGCCCCAGCATTTT. The chain combines TRBV28 with TRBJ1-5; D is undetermined. The CDR3 consists of 12 residues. CDR1 is MDHEN and CDR2 is SYDVKM in the germline V gene. Trimming took off 1 base at V and 9 bases at J, with 7 bases between the two ends.

The rearrangement uses TRBV9 and TRBJ2-3; 9 bases line up with TRBD2. The germline CDR1 and CDR2 sequences are SGDLS and YYNGEE. The V segment lost 4 bases and the J segment 2 bases; nucleotides outside the gene matches: 14. The CDR3 is 18 amino acids. In DNA form, the CDR3 reads TGTGCCAGCAGCTCGTACGGGTCCGCGGGAGGGTACACAGATACGCAGTATTTT. Translating it yields CASSSYGSAGGYTDTQYF.